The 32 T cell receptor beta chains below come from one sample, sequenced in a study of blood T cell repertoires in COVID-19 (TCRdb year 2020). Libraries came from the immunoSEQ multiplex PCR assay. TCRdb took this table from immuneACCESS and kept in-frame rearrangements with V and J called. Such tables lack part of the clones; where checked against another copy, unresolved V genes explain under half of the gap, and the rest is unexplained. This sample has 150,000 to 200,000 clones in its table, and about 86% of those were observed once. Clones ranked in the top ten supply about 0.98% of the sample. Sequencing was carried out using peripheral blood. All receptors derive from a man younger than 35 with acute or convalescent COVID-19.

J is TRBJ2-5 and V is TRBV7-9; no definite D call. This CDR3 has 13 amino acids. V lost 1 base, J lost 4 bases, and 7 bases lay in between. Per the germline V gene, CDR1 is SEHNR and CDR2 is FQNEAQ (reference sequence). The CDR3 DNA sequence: TGTGCCAGCAGCTTAGGAGGTGGAGAGACCCAGTACTTC. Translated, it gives CASSLGGGETQYF.

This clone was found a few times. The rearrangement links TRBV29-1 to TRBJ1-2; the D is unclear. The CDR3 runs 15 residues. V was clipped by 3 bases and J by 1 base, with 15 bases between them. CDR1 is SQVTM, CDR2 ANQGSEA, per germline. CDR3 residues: CSVEEENTDNYGYTF. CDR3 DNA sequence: TGCAGCGTTGAGGAGGAGAATACTGATAACTATGGCTACACCTTC.

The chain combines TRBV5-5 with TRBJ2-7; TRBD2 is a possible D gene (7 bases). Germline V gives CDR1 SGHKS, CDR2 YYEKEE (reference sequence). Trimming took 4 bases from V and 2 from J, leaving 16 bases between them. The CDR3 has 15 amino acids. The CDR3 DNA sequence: TGTGCCAGCAGCAACAACGGGGGGCCAACCTACGAGCAGTACTTC. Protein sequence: CASSNNGGPTYEQYF.

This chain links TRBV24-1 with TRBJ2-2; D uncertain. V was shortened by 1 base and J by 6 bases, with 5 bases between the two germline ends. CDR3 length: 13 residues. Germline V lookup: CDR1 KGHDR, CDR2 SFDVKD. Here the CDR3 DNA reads TGTGCCACCAGTGATTTCCTCGCCGGGGAGCTGTTTTTT. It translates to CATSDFLAGELFF.

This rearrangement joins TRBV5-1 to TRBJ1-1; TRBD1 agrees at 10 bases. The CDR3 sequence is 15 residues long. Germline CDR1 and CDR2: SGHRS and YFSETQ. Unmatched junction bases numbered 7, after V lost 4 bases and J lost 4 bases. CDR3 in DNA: TGCGCCAGCAGCCAGCCCGGACAGGGGGTCACTGAAGCTTTCTTT. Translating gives CASSQPGQGVTEAFF.

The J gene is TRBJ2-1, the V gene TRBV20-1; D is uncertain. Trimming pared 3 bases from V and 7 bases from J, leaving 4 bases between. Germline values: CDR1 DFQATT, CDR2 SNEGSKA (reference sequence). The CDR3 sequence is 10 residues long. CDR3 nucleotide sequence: TGCAGTGCTAGGTCGAATGAGCAGTTCTTC. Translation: CSARSNEQFF.

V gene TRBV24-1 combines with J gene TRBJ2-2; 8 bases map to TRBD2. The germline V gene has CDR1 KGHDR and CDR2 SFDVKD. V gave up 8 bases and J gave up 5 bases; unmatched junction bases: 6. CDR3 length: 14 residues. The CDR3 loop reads CATKGLGGTGELFF. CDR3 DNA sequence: TGTGCCACCAAGGGACTAGGCGGGACCGGGGAGCTGTTTTTT.

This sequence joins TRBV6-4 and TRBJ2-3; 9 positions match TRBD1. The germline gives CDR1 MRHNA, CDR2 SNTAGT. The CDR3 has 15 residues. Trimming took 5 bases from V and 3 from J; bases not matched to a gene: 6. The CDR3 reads CASSMRGQGTDTQYF. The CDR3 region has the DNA TGTGCCAGCAGTATGCGGGGACAGGGAACAGATACGCAGTATTTT.

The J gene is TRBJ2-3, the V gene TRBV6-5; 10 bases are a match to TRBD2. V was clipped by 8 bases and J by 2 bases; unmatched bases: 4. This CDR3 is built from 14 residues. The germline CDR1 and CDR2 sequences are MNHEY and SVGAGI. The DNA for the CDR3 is TGTGCCAGCGAGCGGGGGGGCAACACAGATACGCAGTATTTT. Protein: CASERGGNTDTQYF.

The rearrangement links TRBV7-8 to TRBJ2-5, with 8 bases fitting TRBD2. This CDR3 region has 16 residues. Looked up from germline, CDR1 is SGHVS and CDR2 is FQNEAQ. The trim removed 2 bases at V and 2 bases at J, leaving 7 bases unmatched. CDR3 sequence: CASSLLIAGKQETQYF. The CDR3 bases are TGTGCCAGCAGCTTACTTATAGCGGGGAAACAAGAGACCCAGTACTTC.

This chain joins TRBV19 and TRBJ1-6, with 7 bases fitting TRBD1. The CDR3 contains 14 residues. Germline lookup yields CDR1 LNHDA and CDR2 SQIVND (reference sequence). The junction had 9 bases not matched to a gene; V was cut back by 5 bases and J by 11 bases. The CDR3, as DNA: TGTGCCAGTAGTTTACAGGGGCTGGGGACACCCCTCCACTTT. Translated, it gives CASSLQGLGTPLHF.

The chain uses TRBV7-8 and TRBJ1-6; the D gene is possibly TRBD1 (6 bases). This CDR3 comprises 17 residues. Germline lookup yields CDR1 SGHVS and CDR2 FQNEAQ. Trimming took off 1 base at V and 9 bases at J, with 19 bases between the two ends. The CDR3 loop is CASSLGPRQASSSPLHF. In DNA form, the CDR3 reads TGTGCCAGCAGCTTAGGCCCCCGACAGGCCTCCAGTTCACCCCTCCACTTT.

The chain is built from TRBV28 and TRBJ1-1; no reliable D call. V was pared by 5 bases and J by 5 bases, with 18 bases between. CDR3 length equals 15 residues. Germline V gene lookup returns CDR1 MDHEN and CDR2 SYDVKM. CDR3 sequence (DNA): TGTGCCAGCAGTCCCCTCCATACTATAAGGACTGAAGCTTTCTTT. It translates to CASSPLHTIRTEAFF.

The CDR3 here is CASSARDRGHEKLFF. The DNA of the CDR3 is TGTGCCAGCAGCGCCAGGGACAGGGGGCACGAAAAACTGTTTTTT. The chain has TRBV9 and TRBJ1-4; 12 bases align to TRBD1. The CDR3 totals 15 residues. CDR1 is SGDLS and CDR2 is YYNGEE in the germline V gene. J gave up 8 bases and V 3 bases, and 5 bases lay outside the gene matches.

The CDR3 reads CAPGRGNTEAFF. The DNA for the CDR3 is TGTGCCCCCGGGAGAGGGAACACTGAAGCTTTCTTT. The chain recombines TRBV5-8 with TRBJ1-1; D remains unclear. Germline assignment: CDR1 SGHTS and CDR2 YDEGEE. The length of the CDR3 is 12 residues. V lost 10 bases to trimming and J lost 1 base, with 11 bases between them.

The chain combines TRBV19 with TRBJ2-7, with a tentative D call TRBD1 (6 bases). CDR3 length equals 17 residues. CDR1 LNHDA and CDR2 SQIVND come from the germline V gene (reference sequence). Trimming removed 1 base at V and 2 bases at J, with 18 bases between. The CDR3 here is CASSIVQDSRLTYEQYF. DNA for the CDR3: TGTGCCAGTAGTATAGTACAGGACAGTCGACTTACCTACGAGCAGTACTTC.

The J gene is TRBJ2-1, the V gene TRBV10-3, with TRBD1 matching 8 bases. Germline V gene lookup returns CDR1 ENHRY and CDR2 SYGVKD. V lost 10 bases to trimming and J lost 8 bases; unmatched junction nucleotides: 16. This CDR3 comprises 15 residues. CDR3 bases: TGTGCCACCAGATCCCAACGGGACAGGATCCATGAGCAGTTCTTC. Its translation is CATRSQRDRIHEQFF.

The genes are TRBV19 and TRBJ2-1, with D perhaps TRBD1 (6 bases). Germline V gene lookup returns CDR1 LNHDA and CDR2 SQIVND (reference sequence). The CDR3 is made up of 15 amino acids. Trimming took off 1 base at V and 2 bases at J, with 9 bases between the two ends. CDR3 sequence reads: CASSIGQVAYNEQFF. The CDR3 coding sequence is TGTGCCAGTAGTATAGGACAGGTCGCCTACAATGAGCAGTTCTTC.

CDR3 DNA sequence: TGTGCCAGCAGCTTATACCCCGCGGAGATTGAGCAGTTCTTC. Amino acid sequence: CASSLYPAEIEQFF. This sequence joins TRBV7-3 and TRBJ2-1; D gene uncertain. Germline V lookup: CDR1 SGHTA, CDR2 FQGTGA. Trimming removed 2 bases at V and 9 bases at J, with 14 bases between. The CDR3 is made up of 14 amino acids.

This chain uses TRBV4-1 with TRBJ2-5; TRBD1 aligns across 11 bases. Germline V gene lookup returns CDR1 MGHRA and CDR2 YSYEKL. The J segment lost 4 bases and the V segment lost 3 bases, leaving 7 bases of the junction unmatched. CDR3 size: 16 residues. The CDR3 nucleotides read TGCGCCAGCAGCCAGTGGACAGGGGGCGGGGGAGAGACCCAGTACTTC. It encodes CASSQWTGGGGETQYF.

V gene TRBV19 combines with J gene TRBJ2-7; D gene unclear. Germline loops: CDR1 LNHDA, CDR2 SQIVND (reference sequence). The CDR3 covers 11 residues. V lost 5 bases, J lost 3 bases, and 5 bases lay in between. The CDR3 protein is CASSRSYEQYF. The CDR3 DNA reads TGTGCCAGTAGTCGCAGCTACGAGCAGTACTTC. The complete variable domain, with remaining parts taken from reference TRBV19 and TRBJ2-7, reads DGGITQSPKYLFRKEGQNVTLSCEQNLNHDAMYWYRQDPGQGLRLIYYSQIVNDFQKGDIAEGYSVSREKKESFPLTVTSAQKNPTAFYLCASSRSYEQYFGPGTRLTVT.

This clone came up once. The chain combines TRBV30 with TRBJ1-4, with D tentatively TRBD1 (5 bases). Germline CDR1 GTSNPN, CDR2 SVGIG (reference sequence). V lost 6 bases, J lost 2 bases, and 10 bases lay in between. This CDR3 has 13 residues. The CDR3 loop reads CACRTRTNEKLFF. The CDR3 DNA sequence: TGTGCCTGCCGGACAAGGACTAATGAAAAACTGTTTTTT.

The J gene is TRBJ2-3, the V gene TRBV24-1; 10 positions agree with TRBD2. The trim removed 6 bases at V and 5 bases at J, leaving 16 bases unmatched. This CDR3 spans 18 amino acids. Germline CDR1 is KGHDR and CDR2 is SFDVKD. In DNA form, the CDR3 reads TGTGCCACCAGTCCTCGAAACTCCCTAGCGGGGGCGGAAGATACGCAGTATTTT. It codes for CATSPRNSLAGAEDTQYF.

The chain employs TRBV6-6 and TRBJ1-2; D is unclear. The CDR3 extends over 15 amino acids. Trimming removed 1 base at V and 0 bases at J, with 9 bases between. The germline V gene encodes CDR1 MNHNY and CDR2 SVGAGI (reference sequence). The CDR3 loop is CASSYLEPANYGYTF. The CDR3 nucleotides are TGTGCCAGCAGTTACTTGGAGCCGGCTAACTATGGCTACACCTTC.

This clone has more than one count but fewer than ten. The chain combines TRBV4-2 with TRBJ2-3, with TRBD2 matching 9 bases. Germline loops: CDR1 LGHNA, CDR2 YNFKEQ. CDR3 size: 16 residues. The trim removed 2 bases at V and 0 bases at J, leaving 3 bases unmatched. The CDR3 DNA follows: TGTGCCAGCAGCCAATTTAGCGGGGGTAGCACAGATACGCAGTATTTT. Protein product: CASSQFSGGSTDTQYF.

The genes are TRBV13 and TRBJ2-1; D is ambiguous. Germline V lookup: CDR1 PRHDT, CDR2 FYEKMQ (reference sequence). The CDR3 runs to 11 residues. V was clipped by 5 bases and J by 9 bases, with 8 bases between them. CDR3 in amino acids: CASSDNIEQFF. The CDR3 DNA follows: TGTGCCAGCAGCGACAATATTGAGCAGTTCTTC.

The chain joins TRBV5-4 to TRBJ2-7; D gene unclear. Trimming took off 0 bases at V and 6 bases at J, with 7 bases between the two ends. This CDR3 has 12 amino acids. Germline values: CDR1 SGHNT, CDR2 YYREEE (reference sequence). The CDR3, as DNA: TGTGCCAGCAGCTTGGAGCTAGGCGAGCAGTACTTC. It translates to CASSLELGEQYF. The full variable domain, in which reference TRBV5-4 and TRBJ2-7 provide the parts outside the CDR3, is ETGVTQSPTHLIKTRGQQVTLRCSSQSGHNTVSWYQQALGQGPQFIFQYYREEENGRGNFPPRFSGLQFPNYSSELNVNALELDDSALYLCASSLELGEQYFGPGTRLTVT.

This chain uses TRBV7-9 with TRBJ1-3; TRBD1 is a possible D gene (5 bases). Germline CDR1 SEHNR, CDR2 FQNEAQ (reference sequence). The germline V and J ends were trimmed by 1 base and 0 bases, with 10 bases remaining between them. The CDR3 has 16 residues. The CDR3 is CASSLDGTPSGNTIYF. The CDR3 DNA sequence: TGTGCCAGCAGCTTAGACGGGACTCCCTCTGGAAACACCATATATTTT.

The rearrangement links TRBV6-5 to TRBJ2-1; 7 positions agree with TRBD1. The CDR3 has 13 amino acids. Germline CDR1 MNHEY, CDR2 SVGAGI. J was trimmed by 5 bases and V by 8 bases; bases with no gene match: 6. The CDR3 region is CASSRTGDNEQFF. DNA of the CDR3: TGTGCCAGCTCCCGGACAGGAGACAATGAGCAGTTCTTC.

CDR3 sequence (DNA): TGTGCCAGCAGTGAAGGGGACAGAAAGTCAGATAGCAATCAGCCCCAGCATTTT. This sequence encodes CASSEGDRKSDSNQPQHF. V gene TRBV2 combines with J gene TRBJ1-5; TRBD1 matches 7 bases. Germline trimming cut 1 base from V and 0 bases from J; bases unmatched to any gene: 9. The germline V gene encodes CDR1 SNHLY and CDR2 FYNNEI. The length of the CDR3 is 18 residues.

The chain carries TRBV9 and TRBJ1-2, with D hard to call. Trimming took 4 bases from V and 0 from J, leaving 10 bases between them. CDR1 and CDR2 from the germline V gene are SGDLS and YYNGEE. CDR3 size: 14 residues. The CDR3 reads CASSPDGSNYGYTF. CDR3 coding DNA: TGTGCCAGCAGCCCCGACGGGTCTAACTATGGCTACACCTTC.

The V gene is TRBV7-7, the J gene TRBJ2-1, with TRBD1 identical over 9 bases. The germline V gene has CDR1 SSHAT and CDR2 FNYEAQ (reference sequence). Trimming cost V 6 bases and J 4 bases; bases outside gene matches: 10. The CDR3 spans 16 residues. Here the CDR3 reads CASRLPGQGKYNEQFF. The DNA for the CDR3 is TGTGCCAGCAGACTACCGGGACAGGGAAAATACAATGAGCAGTTCTTC.